A single sample gave rise to the 14 T cell receptor beta chains below, sequenced in a study of cytomegalovirus exposure and HLA in healthy donors. Vbeta (60) and Jbeta (13) primers were used in the PCR. Some clones are missing from TCRdb's copy, which holds only in-frame ones; the method was immunoSEQ multiplex PCR. The top ten hold 1.3% to 1.5% of the sample, which has about 180,000 clones, 80% seen once. Sequencing used PBMCs. Receptors were obtained from a girl aged 10-17 years in good health and CMV-seropositive.

This chain connects TRBV11-3 to TRBJ2-7, with 11 bases fitting TRBD2. Per the germline V gene, CDR1 is SGHNT and CDR2 is YENEEA. The V segment lost 4 bases and the J segment 7 bases; nucleotides outside the gene matches: 9. This CDR3 is built from 15 residues. This chain's CDR3 is CASSYRLAGPWEQYF. CDR3 DNA sequence: TGTGCCAGCAGCTACCGACTAGCGGGGCCGTGGGAGCAGTACTTC.

V usage is TRBV6-1 and J usage is TRBJ2-7, with 11 bases that match TRBD2. Unmatched junction bases numbered 6, after V lost 6 bases and J lost 2 bases. Germline CDR1 is MNHNS and CDR2 is SASEGT. This CDR3 is built from 15 residues. Written as DNA, the CDR3 is TGTGCCAGCAGATCGATAGCGGGAGGGCCCTACGAGCAGTACTTC. Translation gives CASRSIAGGPYEQYF.

The gene calls are TRBV27 and TRBJ1-5; 7 bases map to TRBD1. The CDR3 has 16 amino acids. Germline lookup yields CDR1 MNHEY and CDR2 SMNVEV (reference sequence). Trimming at V came to 4 bases and at J to 4 bases, leaving 10 bases not matched to a gene. The CDR3 spells CASSSSRQGVNQPQHF. The CDR3 DNA reads as TGTGCCAGCAGTTCGTCCCGGCAGGGGGTAAATCAGCCCCAGCATTTT.

This chain joins TRBV5-4 and TRBJ2-3, with D hard to call. The germline V and J ends were trimmed by 0 bases and 6 bases, with 14 bases remaining between them. CDR3 length equals 15 residues. The germline V gene has CDR1 SGHNT and CDR2 YYREEE (reference sequence). Written as DNA, the CDR3 is TGTGCCAGCAGCTTGGGGAAACAGATTAGGGATACGCAGTATTTT. As protein: CASSLGKQIRDTQYF.

The genes are TRBV2 and TRBJ2-7; the match to TRBD2 covers 9 bases. The germline V gene has CDR1 SNHLY and CDR2 FYNNEI. Losses at the gene ends were 6 bases for V and 2 bases for J; bases not matched to a gene: 2. CDR3 size: 13 residues. CDR3 bases: TGTGCCAGCAGGACTAGCGGAACCTACGAGCAGTACTTC. As protein: CASRTSGTYEQYF.

The chain uses TRBV4-3 and TRBJ1-1; D may be TRBD1 (5 bases). Trimming pared 6 bases from V and 0 bases from J, leaving 17 bases between. The CDR3 totals 16 residues. Germline CDR1 and CDR2: LGHNA and YSLEER. Here the CDR3 DNA reads TGCGCCAGCAGGGAATCCCAGGACACTCTGAACACTGAAGCTTTCTTT. It specifies CASRESQDTLNTEAFF.

J is TRBJ1-2 and V is TRBV10-2, with 8 bases matching TRBD1. Looked up from germline, CDR1 is WSHSY and CDR2 is SAAADI. The CDR3 consists of 13 residues. The V segment lost 3 bases and the J segment 8 bases; nucleotides outside the gene matches: 5. The CDR3 protein is CASSEGQGRGYTF. The CDR3 nucleotides are TGCGCCAGCAGTGAAGGACAGGGTAGAGGCTACACCTTC.

V usage is TRBV2 and J usage is TRBJ1-5, with a tentative D call TRBD1 (6 bases). Germline V gene data show CDR1 as SNHLY and CDR2 as FYNNEI. There are 15 residues in the CDR3. Trimming shortened V by 3 bases and J by 3 bases, and 12 bases separated the two germline ends. For the CDR3, the DNA is TGTGCCAGCAGTGATGGGGGGGCCCCCAATCAGCCCCAGCATTTT. It specifies CASSDGGAPNQPQHF.

The rearrangement joins TRBV6-5 to TRBJ1-5; 8 bases map to TRBD1. Germline V lookup: CDR1 MNHEY, CDR2 SVGAGI. The J segment lost 2 bases and the V segment lost 4 bases, leaving 4 bases of the junction unmatched. The CDR3 has 15 residues. The CDR3 region is CASSFGTGGNQPQHF. CDR3 DNA: TGTGCCAGCAGTTTCGGGACAGGAGGCAATCAGCCCCAGCATTTT.

The V and J genes are TRBV19 and TRBJ1-1; TRBD1 is a possible D gene (6 bases). In germline, CDR1 is LNHDA, CDR2 SQIVND (reference sequence). CDR3 length equals 17 residues. Trimming removed 2 bases from V and 5 bases from J, with 21 bases in between. The CDR3 loop reads CASSIRHWGLGVTEAFF. The DNA for the CDR3 is TGTGCCAGTAGTATACGCCATTGGGGGCTGGGGGTGACTGAAGCTTTCTTT.

The CDR3 DNA follows: TGTGCCAGCAGTGAAGCGGGGGGGAGGCTCTACGAGCAGTACTTC. Translating gives CASSEAGGRLYEQYF. The chain uses TRBV6-1 and TRBJ2-7, with 7 bases lining up with TRBD2. CDR1 is MNHNS and CDR2 is SASEGT in the germline V gene. With V trimmed by 0 bases and J by 3 bases, 5 bases remained unmatched. CDR3 size: 15 residues.

The chain links TRBV15 to TRBJ2-3; 9 bases agree with TRBD2. Germline lookup yields CDR1 LNHNV and CDR2 YYDKDF (reference sequence). The CDR3 covers 15 residues. The ends lost 3 bases at V and 4 bases at J; junction bases unmatched: 5. CDR3 DNA sequence: TGTGCCACCAGCAGGGGGCGGGAGGGCCCAGATACGCAGTATTTT. Protein product: CATSRGREGPDTQYF. Variable domain in full (rest from reference TRBV15 and TRBJ2-3): DAMVIQNPRYQVTQFGKPVTLSCSQTLNHNVMYWYQQKSSQAPKLLFHYYDKDFNNEADTPDNFQSRRPNTSFCFLDIRSPGLGDTAMYLCATSRGREGPDTQYFGPGTRLTVL.

This rearrangement joins TRBV5-4 to TRBJ2-5, with a tentative D call TRBD1 (6 bases). Trimming left V 4 bases short and J 1 base short, with 11 bases between. The germline V gene encodes CDR1 SGHNT and CDR2 YYREEE (reference sequence). The CDR3 has 14 residues. DNA for the CDR3: TGTGCCAGCAGCCGACAGGCCTCCCAAGAGACCCAGTACTTC. The encoded protein is CASSRQASQETQYF.

The chain recombines TRBV7-9 with TRBJ1-4, with D possibly matching TRBD1 (5 bases). CDR1 is SEHNR and CDR2 is FQNEAQ in the germline V gene (reference sequence). The CDR3 covers 15 residues. The ends were cut back, 3 bases at V and 0 bases at J, with 8 bases in the middle. CDR3 region: CASSFPGSTNEKLFF. CDR3 DNA: TGTGCCAGCAGCTTTCCAGGGTCAACTAATGAAAAACTGTTTTTT. The complete variable domain, with remaining parts taken from reference TRBV7-9 and TRBJ1-4, reads DTGVSQNPRHKITKRGQNVTFRCDPISEHNRLYWYRQTLGQGPEFLTYFQNEAQLEKSRLLSDRFSAERPKGSFSTLEIQRTEQGDSAMYLCASSFPGSTNEKLFFGSGTQLSVL.